The source of this TCR beta chain is a study of shared clonotypes between healthy human individuals. Study overall: Used for every donor were three CD4 naive, three CD4 memory, two CD8 naive and one CD8 memory plate. Whole-study results and caveats: It was the few donors that limited the genetic and exposure-history diversity represented.

Across several immunoSEQ plates, the genomic DNA of each subset was split evenly. Measured with immunoSEQ multiplex PCR; TCRdb has only the in-frame clones, and not every one. The sample consists of 2 million to 2.5 million clones, about 95% of them appearing once. Selected positively for CCR7 and CD45RO-negative, naive CD8 cells excluded terminally differentiated effector memory CD45RA+ cells. Each donor was a Caucasian adult residing in Nashville, Tennessee. With respect to this clone: Its antigen remains unknown.

Sequences were obtained from naive CD8+ T cells sorted from blood. This TCR came from a man aged 18 to 29 in good health.

The CDR3 nucleotides are TGTGCCATCAGTGAGGTGACTAGCGGGGGAGAGACCCAGTACTTC. It encodes CAISEVTSGGETQYF. The gene calls are TRBV10-3 and TRBJ2-5, with 12 bases that match TRBD2. This CDR3 region has 15 residues. V lost 2 bases to trimming and J lost 4 bases; unmatched junction nucleotides: 2. In germline, CDR1 is ENHRY, CDR2 SYGVKD.